This T cell receptor beta chain was documented in a study of CD8+CD57+ T cells in acquired aplastic anemia. For the study at large: Sorting CD4+ and CD8+ cells gave DNA averaging approximately 3 ug.

TCR beta VDJ and CDR3 profiles were obtained from a genomic DNA template. TCRdb itself ran the reads through MiXCR, one entry per CDR3 protein. Seen here are about 200,000 distinct CDR3 sequences, approximately 65% observed once, and the top ten hold roughly 53%. CD8+CD57+ cell expansion had been shown by flow cytometry in patients chosen for sequencing. The CDR3 runs to 16 residues. Deletions cut 1 base from V and 1 base from J, with 13 bases between. The V gene's germline CDR1 is SGHTA and CDR2 FQGNSA. The sample comprised sorted CD4+, CD8+, or CD8+CD57+ T cells (not recorded which) from PBMCs. This sequence originates from a human donor with aplastic anemia. The chain uses TRBV7-2 and TRBJ1-1, with no clear D. The CDR3 coding sequence is TGTGCCAGCAGCTTAGAGGGAGTAGGATGGAACACTGAAGCTTTCTTT. This codes for CASSLEGVGWNTEAFF.